The source of this TCR beta chain is a study of early T cells in non-severe SARS-CoV-2 infection. This CDR3 region has 17 residues. From germline, CDR1 is SGHAT and CDR2 FQNNGV. V lost 5 bases to trimming and J lost 1 base, with 18 bases between them. Each CDR3 protein gets one entry after TCRdb re-called the 5' RACE reads with MiXCR. The table shows tens of thousands of distinct CDR3 sequences, with under 13% occurring only once. In its sample, this clonotype was seen a few times. The TCR comes from an adult who was a healthcare worker with PCR-confirmed SARS-CoV-2 infection or an uninfected control (not recorded which). The gene calls are TRBV11-2 and TRBJ2-4; D is unclear. Sequencing was carried out using whole blood. As DNA, the CDR3 is TGTGCCAGCAGCCCCAAGACTCCAACTTTCGCCAAAAACATTCAGTACTTC. Translating it yields CASSPKTPTFAKNIQYF.